This paragraph covers one TCR beta chain sequence. This entry belongs to a study of Tregs in tolerant kidney transplant recipients. From germline, CDR1 is GTSNPN and CDR2 SVGIG (reference sequence). V was clipped by 6 bases and J by 2 bases, with 11 bases between them. CDR3 length: 12 residues. Mixed chimerism was transient after nonmyeloablative marrow transplants from related graft donors. Only in-frame clones appear in the TCRdb table, and some are missing; sequencing was by immunoSEQ multiplex PCR. Of 75,000 to 100,000 clones listed, more than 85% are singletons. The rearrangement links TRBV30 to TRBJ2-7; maybe TRBD1 (5 bases). This TCR derives from a human patient who received a combined kidney and bone marrow transplant. T cells may partly derive from the graft donor. The material was CD4+ T cells from blood (PBMCs), obtained 12 months after the transplant. The CDR3 loop reads CACSRAPYEQYF. The CDR3 bases are TGTGCCTGTTCCAGGGCTCCCTACGAGCAGTACTTC.